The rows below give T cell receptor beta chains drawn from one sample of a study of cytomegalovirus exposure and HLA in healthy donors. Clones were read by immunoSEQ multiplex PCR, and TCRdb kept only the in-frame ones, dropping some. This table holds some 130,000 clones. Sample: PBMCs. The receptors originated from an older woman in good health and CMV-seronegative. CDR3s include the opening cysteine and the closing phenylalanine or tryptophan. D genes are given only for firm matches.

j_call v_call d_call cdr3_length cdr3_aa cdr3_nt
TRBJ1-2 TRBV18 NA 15 CASSQQQGVNYGYTF TGTGCCAGCTCCCAACAACAGGGAGTTAACTATGGCTACACCTTC
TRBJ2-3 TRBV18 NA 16 CASSRSLGGDTDTQYF TGTGCCAGCTCACGTTCTCTAGGGGGAGACACAGATACGCAGTATTTT
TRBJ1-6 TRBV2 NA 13 CASSGLGDSPLHF TGTGCCAGCAGTGGACTGGGAGATTCACCCCTCCACTTT
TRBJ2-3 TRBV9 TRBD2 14 CASSAPLAGGPRYF TGTGCCAGCAGCGCCCCCTTAGCGGGGGGGCCAAGGTATTTT
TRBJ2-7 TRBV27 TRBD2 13 CASSLAGGYEQYF TGTGCCAGCAGTTTAGCGGGGGGCTACGAGCAGTACTTC
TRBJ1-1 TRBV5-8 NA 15 CASSWAGVMNTEAFF TGTGCCAGCAGCTGGGCAGGGGTCATGAACACTGAAGCTTTCTTT
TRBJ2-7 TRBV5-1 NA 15 CASRVLDGSEYEQYF TGCGCCAGCCGTGTTTTGGACGGGAGTGAGTACGAGCAGTACTTC
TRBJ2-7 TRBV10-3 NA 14 CAISERQGIYEQYF TGTGCCATCAGTGAGAGGCAGGGAATCTACGAGCAGTACTTC
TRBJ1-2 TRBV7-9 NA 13 CASSLGEGGGYTF TGTGCCAGCAGCTTAGGGGAGGGAGGCGGCTACACCTTC
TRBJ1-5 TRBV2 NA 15 CASNRILGSNQPQHF TGTGCCAGCAATCGAATCCTCGGGAGCAATCAGCCCCAGCATTTT
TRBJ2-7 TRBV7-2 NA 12 CASSLVSGEQYF TGTGCCAGCAGCTTAGTGTCGGGGGAGCAGTACTTC
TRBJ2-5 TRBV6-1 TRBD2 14 CASSPLVQRGTQYF TGTGCCAGCAGCCCACTAGTACAGCGGGGGACCCAGTACTTC
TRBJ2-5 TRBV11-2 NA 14 CASSLGGLGETQYF TGTGCCAGCAGCTTAGGCGGGTTAGGGGAGACCCAGTACTTC
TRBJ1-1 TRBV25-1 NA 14 CASSESTMNTEAFF TGTGCCAGCAGTGAATCTACGATGAACACTGAAGCTTTCTTT
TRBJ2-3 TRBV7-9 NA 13 CAIGGTSTDTQYF TGTGCCATCGGCGGCACTAGCACAGATACGCAGTATTTT
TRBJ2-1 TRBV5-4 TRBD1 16 CASSPPGQASYNEQFF TGTGCCAGCAGCCCGCCGGGACAGGCATCCTACAATGAGCAGTTCTTC
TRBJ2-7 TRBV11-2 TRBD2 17 CASSLDRLAGASYEQYF TGTGCCAGCAGCTTAGATCGGCTAGCGGGAGCGTCATACGAGCAGTACTTC
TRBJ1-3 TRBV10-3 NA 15 CAISESRQSGNTIYF TGTGCCATCAGTGAGTCGAGGCAGTCTGGAAACACCATATATTTT
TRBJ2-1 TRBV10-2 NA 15 CASSNRDFLSNEQFF TGCGCCAGCAGTAACCGGGACTTTCTATCCAATGAGCAGTTCTTC
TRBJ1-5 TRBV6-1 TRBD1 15 CASSVDRGRNQPQHF TGTGCCAGCAGTGTGGACAGGGGTCGAAATCAGCCCCAGCATTTT
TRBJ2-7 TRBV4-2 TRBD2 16 CASSQSVTGLVNEQYF TGTGCCAGCAGCCAATCCGTGACGGGACTAGTGAACGAGCAGTACTTC
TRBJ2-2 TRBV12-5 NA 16 CASGLSRSRDTGELFF TGTGCTAGTGGTCTGAGCCGGAGTCGTGACACCGGGGAGCTGTTTTTT
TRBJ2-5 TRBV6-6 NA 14 CASADGGIQETQYF TGTGCCAGCGCTGACGGCGGGATCCAAGAGACCCAGTACTTC
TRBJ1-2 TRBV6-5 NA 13 CASSPSTAYGYTF TGTGCCAGCAGTCCTTCGACAGCCTATGGCTACACCTTC
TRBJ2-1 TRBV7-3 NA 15 CASSPSARVYNEQFF TGTGCCAGCAGCCCCTCCGCCCGAGTCTACAATGAGCAGTTCTTC
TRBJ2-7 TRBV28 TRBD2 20 CASSLLQRTSGSGSSYEQYF TGTGCCAGCAGTTTGCTTCAGAGGACTAGCGGGAGCGGGAGCTCCTACGAGCAGTACTTC
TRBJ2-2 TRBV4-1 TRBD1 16 CASSPRQGLGTGELFF TGCGCCAGCAGCCCTCGACAGGGCTTGGGTACCGGGGAGCTGTTTTTT
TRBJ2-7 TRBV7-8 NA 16 CASSLPGQKSSYEQYF TGTGCCAGCAGCTTACCAGGACAAAAGAGCTCCTACGAGCAGTACTTC
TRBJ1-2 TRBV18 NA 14 CASSHGQSNYGYTF TGTGCCAGCTCCCATGGACAGTCCAACTATGGCTACACCTTC